This T cell receptor (beta chain) was sequenced for a study of blood T cell repertoires in COVID-19. Study overall: The United States, Italy and Spain provided the acute and convalescent COVID-19 samples. T cells, B-cell-depleted T cells, or PBMCs provided the cDNA or gDNA that served as material.

Authors' methods: Scientists estimated how many nucleated cells there were by amplifying reference gene primers. TCRdb's copy holds only in-frame clones and misses some; the assay was immunoSEQ multiplex PCR. Clone size and the V and J calls come from that table; the DNA yielded D and trimming. Seen here are roughly 100,000 clones, 60% to 80% observed once, and the top ten hold 9.8%. This CDR3 spans 16 amino acids. Trimming left V 4 bases short and J 0 bases short, with 13 bases between. CDR1 LGHNA and CDR2 YSLEER come from the germline V gene. The chain has TRBV4-3 and TRBJ1-3, with D tentatively TRBD1 (6 bases). The sequenced sample was peripheral blood. The origin of this receptor is a man aged 60-69 years with active or convalescent COVID-19. CDR3 in DNA: TGCGCCAGCAGCCGGCTAGGGGACACCTCTGGAAACACCATATATTTT. It specifies CASSRLGDTSGNTIYF.